The clone carrying this T cell receptor (beta chain) was recorded at least ten times. What it binds is not known. By 5'RACE template switching, TCR cDNA was produced, with a universal primer site and UMIs added in the process. MiXCR was run by TCRdb on the 5' RACE reads, yielding one entry per CDR3 protein. The sample has about 69,000 distinct CDR3 sequences, around 6.2% seen once; the top ten hold around 2.2%. The data were taken from a study of T cells after yellow fever vaccination. The overall study: Researchers used SMART-Seq v4 Ultra Low Input to prepare fractions that had low cell numbers. General observations from the study: The secondary response was weaker, and its peak arrived faster, on day 5 versus 15.

CDR3 size: 12 residues. The germline V and J ends were trimmed by 7 bases and 6 bases, with 13 bases remaining between them. CDR1 is SNHLY and CDR2 is FYNNEI in the germline V gene. The chain joins TRBV2 to TRBJ2-7, with D possibly called TRBD1 or TRBD2 (6 bases each). The receptor's source is a man between 18 and 35 years old who received the YFV17D yellow fever vaccine. The sample here was CD4+ T cells sorted from PBMCs, taken around 15 days after the first yellow fever vaccination. CDR3 protein: CASNGGGFEQYF. The CDR3 nucleotides read TGTGCCAGCAACGGAGGGGGGTTCGAGCAGTACTTC.